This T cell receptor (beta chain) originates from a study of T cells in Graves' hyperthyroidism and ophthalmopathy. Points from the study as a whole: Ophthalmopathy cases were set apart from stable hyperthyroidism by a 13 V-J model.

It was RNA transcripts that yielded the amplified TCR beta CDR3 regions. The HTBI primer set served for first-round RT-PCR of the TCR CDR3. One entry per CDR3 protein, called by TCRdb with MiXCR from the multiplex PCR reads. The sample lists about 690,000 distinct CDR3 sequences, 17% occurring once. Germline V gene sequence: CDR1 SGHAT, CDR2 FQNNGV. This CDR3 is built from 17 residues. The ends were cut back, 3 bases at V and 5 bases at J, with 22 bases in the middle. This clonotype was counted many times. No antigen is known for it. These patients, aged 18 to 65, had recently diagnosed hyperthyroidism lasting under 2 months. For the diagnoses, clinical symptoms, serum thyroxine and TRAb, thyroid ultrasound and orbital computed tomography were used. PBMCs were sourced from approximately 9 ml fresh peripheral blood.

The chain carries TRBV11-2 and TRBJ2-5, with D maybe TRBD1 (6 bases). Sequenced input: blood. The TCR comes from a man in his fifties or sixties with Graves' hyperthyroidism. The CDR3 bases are TGTGCCAGCAGCTTTGATGGTCAGGGGTGGCCTAAGGAGACCCAGTACTTC. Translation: CASSFDGQGWPKETQYF. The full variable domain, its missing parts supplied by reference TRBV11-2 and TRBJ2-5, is EAGVAQSPRYKIIEKRQSVAFWCNPISGHATLYWYQQILGQGPKLLIQFQNNGVVDDSQLPKDRFSAERLKGVDSTLKIQPAKLEDSAVYLCASSFDGQGWPKETQYFGPGTRLLVL.